This T cell receptor beta chain was documented in a study of CD8+ T cells in alopecia areata. The wider study: A regimen of oral tofacitinib, 5 to 10 mg twice daily, was given to treated patients.

Noted treatment: oral pan-JAK inhibitor, 5-10 mg twice daily. Sampling of alopecia areata patients yielded lesional scalp punch biopsies as well as peripheral blood. This clone was seen only a few times. The target antigen is unknown. CDR3 length equals 15 residues. V gave up 0 bases and J gave up 3 bases; unmatched junction bases: 5. Per germline, CDR1 SGDLS and CDR2 YYNGEE. General observations from the study: A single nonresponder leaves the baseline CD8+ expansion link to response uncertain. Throughout tofacitinib, many expanded lesional clones continued to persist in scalp and blood.

It was cDNA, reverse transcribed from extracted RNA, that served as the sequencing template. Here immunoSEQ multiplex PCR was the method, and the copy in TCRdb shows in-frame clones only, minus some. The table lists roughly 200,000 clones, 50% to 65% of them singletons. The J gene is TRBJ1-2, the V gene TRBV9, with 7 bases lining up with TRBD1. The TCR comes from a human donor with alopecia areata. The source material was CD8+ T cells sorted from blood, sampled at week 24, from a patient treated with tofacitinib. The CDR3: CASSVAADRDYGYTF. For the CDR3, the DNA is TGTGCCAGCAGCGTAGCCGCCGACAGGGACTATGGCTACACCTTC.